This T cell receptor beta chain was obtained from a study of blood T cell repertoires in COVID-19. Study in general: T cells, B-cell-depleted T cells, or PBMCs provided the cDNA or gDNA that served as material.

Recruits, aged about 18 to 90 years, lived in about two dozen US areas. In the original workflow: Amplifying reference gene primers gave estimates of nucleated cell counts. The table came from immunoSEQ multiplex PCR; TCRdb's copy has only in-frame clones and leaves some out. V, J and clone size are taken as reported in that table, and D and trimming were inferred from the DNA itself. The profile shows over 130,000 clones, roughly four fifths of them singletons. Sequencing was performed on PBMCs or T cells enriched from blood (not recorded which). The clonotype was recovered from a woman aged 18-35 years who had been exposed to COVID-19.

This chain's CDR3 is CASSLSIVSIHQPQHF. In DNA form, the CDR3 reads TGTGCCAGCAGTTTAAGTATTGTATCTATACATCAGCCCCAGCATTTT. V and J are TRBV28 and TRBJ1-5, with D unresolved. Germline V gives CDR1 MDHEN, CDR2 SYDVKM. V was cut by 2 bases and J by 5 bases, with 16 bases left in between. The CDR3 extends over 16 amino acids.